This T cell receptor beta chain was retrieved from a study of response to subunit inactivated influenza vaccine. TCRdb reprocessed the RT-PCR reads with MiXCR, giving one entry per CDR3 protein. Of 650,000 to 700,000 distinct CDR3 sequences in the sample, 15% to 19% were seen once. V dropped 5 bases and J dropped 0; count of bases not matched to a gene: 6. The length of the CDR3 is 15 residues. From germline, CDR1 is WSHSY and CDR2 SAAADI. This clonotype was counted between two and nine times. Source: PBMCs from blood, taken about 13 days after vaccination. This sequence was found in a man aged 45-65 years who received an inactivated influenza vaccine. The chain combines TRBV10-2 with TRBJ2-5; 7 bases fit TRBD1. CDR3 sequence: CASSPGQANQETQYF. The CDR3 nucleotides read TGCGCCAGCAGTCCAGGACAGGCAAACCAAGAGACCCAGTACTTC.